These 5 T cell receptor beta chains came from one sample sequenced in a study of T cell repertoires in cytomegalovirus infection. Using its own MiXCR run on the reads, TCRdb lists one record per CDR3 protein. The table records about 220,000 distinct CDR3 sequences, around two fifths of them present only once. Their recognized antigens are unknown. The sequencing here drew on CD8+ T cells from cultured PBMCs, taken from culture after CMV antigen stimulation. These receptor sequences come from a human donor in good health (CMV status not recorded). Some clones in this sample may be carry-over from other donors' samples.

The chain employs TRBV7-8 and TRBJ1-1; no clear D gene. V lost 5 bases to trimming and J lost 5 bases, with 9 bases between them. Germline-derived CDR1 and CDR2 are SGHVS and FQNEAQ. The CDR3 loop spans 12 amino acids. The CDR3 nucleotides read TGTGCCAGCAGCGGCGGGTGGACTGAAGCTTTCTTT. Amino acid sequence: CASSGGWTEAFF.

The chain has TRBV6-8 and TRBJ1-3, with 7 bases aligning to TRBD1. The germline V gene encodes CDR1 MNHGY and CDR2 SAAAGT. V lost 6 bases, J lost 2 bases, and 4 bases stayed unmatched. The CDR3 totals 14 residues. This CDR3 is CASRTRGAGNTIYF. In DNA form, the CDR3 reads TGTGCCAGCAGAACCAGGGGGGCTGGAAACACCATATATTTT.

This clonotype was observed a few times. V is TRBV14 and J is TRBJ2-7; TRBD2 matches at 8 bases. From germline, CDR1 is SGHDN and CDR2 FVKESK. This CDR3 contains 17 residues. Trimming took 4 bases from V and 0 from J; bases not matched to a gene: 11. The CDR3 DNA sequence: TGTGCCAGCAGCCCTCGGGGGGGCGGGACCACCTCCTACGAGCAGTACTTC. This codes for CASSPRGGGTTSYEQYF.

The CDR3: CASSPRMNTGELFF. Here the CDR3 DNA reads TGTGCCAGCAGCCCCCGGATGAACACCGGGGAGCTGTTTTTT. V gene TRBV9 combines with J gene TRBJ2-2; D is unresolved. V was trimmed by 4 bases and J by 1 base, leaving 8 bases between them. The length of the CDR3 is 14 residues. CDR1 is SGDLS and CDR2 is YYNGEE in the germline V gene.

V gene TRBV7-8 combines with J gene TRBJ2-2; D gene uncertain. Germline loops: CDR1 SGHVS, CDR2 FQNEAQ. Between the trimmed V and J ends, which lost 2 bases and 9 bases, there was a span of 7 bases. CDR3 length: 12 amino acids. The chain's CDR3 is CASSLPGRELFF. The CDR3 DNA sequence: TGTGCCAGCAGCTTACCCGGACGGGAGCTGTTTTTT.